This TCR beta chain comes out of a study of blood T cells in healthy people across ages. Using a J-beta primer mix together with a sample-barcoded 5' primer, a second PCR was run for roughly 6 to 12 cycles. TCRdb reprocessed the 5' RACE reads with MiXCR, giving one entry per CDR3 protein. The sample lists about 930,000 distinct CDR3 sequences, 25% to 30% seen once, with about a tenth in the top ten. CDR1 and CDR2 from the germline V gene are MDHEN and SYDVKM. The CDR3 loop spans 17 amino acids. Trimming stripped 5 bases from V and 0 bases from J, with 19 bases between. These same data were also listed under a study on T cells of mothers and their children. That paper adds: Extraction yielded RNA that went, in full, into cDNA synthesis at roughly 1.5 ug per 15 ul.

The sequence was collected from a woman in her 40s in good health. This chain links TRBV28 with TRBJ2-5; the D gene is possibly TRBD1 (6 bases). The specimen was blood. The CDR3 nucleotides read TGTGCCAGCAGTCCCCTGTGGGTAGGGGGATACCAAGAGACCCAGTACTTC. Its translation: CASSPLWVGGYQETQYF.